This T cell receptor (beta chain) was sequenced during a study of immune heterogeneity within non-small cell lung tumors. Study outcomes and limitations: Identical dominant CDR3 beta clonotypes were found recurring across a patient's tumor sites, along with site-unique high-frequency clones.

TCRs were amplified from 600 to 700 ng gDNA of bulk tumor per sample. From each primary tumor, several far-apart biopsies were obtained during surgery. These patients got curative surgery after being newly diagnosed with untreated non-small cell lung cancer. Every donor was a newly diagnosed non-small cell lung cancer patient having surgery with curative intent. Amplification of TCR beta CDR3 was performed by multiplex PCR with 32 V and 13 J primers. TCRdb re-called the multiplex PCR reads with MiXCR, one entry per CDR3 protein. The sample yields some 12,000 distinct CDR3 sequences, about 25% seen once. As to this clonotype: The antigen remains unidentified.

Germline V lookup: CDR1 MNHEY, CDR2 SVGEGT. This CDR3 region has 15 residues. The trim removed 6 bases at V and 1 base at J, leaving 6 bases unmatched. The TCR sequence derives from a man aged 50-60 years with non-small cell lung cancer. The gene calls are TRBV6-2 or TRBV6-3 and TRBJ1-1, with 9 bases fitting TRBD1. The sample comprised lung tumor tissue. The CDR3 spells CASRDRGVWNTEAFF. CDR3 in DNA: TGTGCCAGCAGGGACAGGGGAGTTTGGAACACTGAAGCTTTCTTT.